This T cell receptor (beta chain) is from a study of blood T cell repertoires in COVID-19. Study-wide context: T cells, B-cell-depleted T cells, or PBMCs provided the cDNA or gDNA that served as material.

Those enrolled in Seattle joined during active infection and were followed longitudinally afterward. Profiled with immunoSEQ multiplex PCR; TCRdb holds only in-frame clones, not every one. There are approximately 200,000 clones in the sample; around 80% occur only once, and 10% to 15% lies in the top ten. The CDR3 contains 16 residues. The germline V gene encodes CDR1 SGHNT and CDR2 YYREEE (reference sequence). V lost 5 bases to trimming and J lost 5 bases, with 20 bases between them. The sequence derives from an elderly woman with COVID-19, enrolled during active disease. The chain combines TRBV5-4 with TRBJ2-4, with D tentatively TRBD1 (6 bases). The sample taken for sequencing was peripheral blood. The CDR3 nucleotides are TGTGCCAGCAGGACCTTGGGCAGGGGCGTTGAAAACATTCAGTACTTC. It translates to CASRTLGRGVENIQYF.